The 13 T cell receptor beta chains below all came from one sample that was sequenced in a study of Ad26.COV2.S vaccination and SARS-CoV-2 variants. This table comes from immunoSEQ multiplex PCR, and its TCRdb copy is limited to in-frame clones, with some not included. In the table there are around 100,000 clones, less than 85% of which are singletons. The input for sequencing was peripheral blood, taken after recovery from COVID-19. Receptors were obtained from a human donor who had recovered from COVID-19.

The chain couples TRBV2 to TRBJ2-3; 9 bases align to TRBD2. Germline CDR1 SNHLY, CDR2 FYNNEI. The CDR3 contains 16 residues. V was clipped by 6 bases and J by 2 bases; unmatched bases: 9. The CDR3 region is CASRREGSGLTDTQYF. For the CDR3, the DNA is TGTGCCAGCAGGCGGGAGGGTAGCGGACTCACAGATACGCAGTATTTT.

The chain recombines TRBV18 with TRBJ2-5; 8 positions agree with TRBD1. CDR1 is KGHSH and CDR2 is LQKENI in the germline V gene. Unmatched junction bases numbered 20, after V lost 6 bases and J lost 5 bases. This CDR3 has 18 residues. The CDR3 DNA sequence: TGTGCCAGCTCCCCTCAGTTGACAGGGGTATCTCGTGAGGAGACCCAGTACTTC. This gives the protein CASSPQLTGVSREETQYF.

This chain links TRBV7-2 with TRBJ1-2; 10 positions match TRBD1. Trimming took 5 bases from V and 5 from J; bases not matched to a gene: 8. Looked up from germline, CDR1 is SGHTA and CDR2 is FQGNSA. The CDR3 contains 15 residues. The CDR3 DNA follows: TGTGCCAGCAGCGGGGGGACAGGGGACCCTTATGGCTACACCTTC. It encodes CASSGGTGDPYGYTF.

For the CDR3, the DNA is TGTGCCAGCAGCTTATCCTCTGTCACTGAAGCTTTCTTT. This codes for CASSLSSVTEAFF. The chain carries TRBV11-2 and TRBJ1-1; D not certain. Germline V lookup: CDR1 SGHAT, CDR2 FQNNGV. The CDR3 is 13 amino acids. Trimming removed 2 bases at V and 4 bases at J, with 8 bases between.

The chain carries TRBV5-1 and TRBJ2-2; maybe TRBD1 (5 bases). The V end was cut by 0 bases, the J end by 4 bases, with 7 bases between. Per the germline V gene, CDR1 is SGHRS and CDR2 is YFSETQ. The CDR3 extends over 14 amino acids. The CDR3 coding sequence is TGCGCCAGCAGCTTGGACAGGATCACCGGGGAGCTGTTTTTT. The encoded protein is CASSLDRITGELFF.

This clone occurred once. The V and J genes are TRBV20-1 and TRBJ2-1; D not resolved. Germline-derived CDR1 and CDR2 are DFQATT and SNEGSKA (reference sequence). The CDR3 is 11 amino acids. Trimming cost V 4 bases and J 4 bases, with 5 bases left between them. The CDR3 bases are TGCAGTGCTAACGAGTACAATGAGCAGTTCTTC. It specifies CSANEYNEQFF.

The CDR3 spells CSARDQETQYF. The DNA of the CDR3 is TGCAGTGCTAGAGATCAAGAGACCCAGTACTTC. The genes are TRBV20-1 and TRBJ2-5; D not resolved. Germline CDR1 DFQATT, CDR2 SNEGSKA (reference sequence). V was shortened by 0 bases and J by 2 bases, with 1 base between the two germline ends. The CDR3 has 11 residues.

This clone was found a few times. Within the sample, other DNA sequences also encode this same CDR3. This chain uses TRBV9 with TRBJ1-1, with 8 bases fitting TRBD1. J lost 4 bases, V lost 4 bases, and 3 bases had no gene match. The germline V gene encodes CDR1 SGDLS and CDR2 YYNGEE. The CDR3 is 13 amino acids. The CDR3: CASSLDRGTEAFF. The CDR3 DNA reads as TGTGCCAGCAGCCTTGACAGGGGCACTGAAGCTTTCTTT.

The CDR3 is CASSFMVGGQFF. CDR3 coding DNA: TGTGCCAGCAGCTTTATGGTGGGTGGGCAGTTCTTC. The chain carries TRBV5-5 and TRBJ2-1; D is ambiguous. Trimming left V 2 bases short and J 12 bases short, with 12 bases between. The germline gives CDR1 SGHKS, CDR2 YYEKEE (reference sequence). This CDR3 has 12 amino acids.

This sequence joins TRBV25-1 and TRBJ2-7; no reliable D call. Deletions cut 4 bases from V and 2 bases from J, with 12 bases between. Per germline, CDR1 MGHDK and CDR2 SYGVNS. The CDR3 length is 14 residues. In nucleotides, the CDR3 is TGTGCCAGCAGTGGCAACTCAGTACCCTACGAGCAGTACTTC. This encodes CASSGNSVPYEQYF.

This sequence joins TRBV7-2 and TRBJ2-3, with D tentatively TRBD1 or TRBD2 (5 bases each). The CDR3 runs to 15 residues. Trimming removed 2 bases at V and 0 bases at J, with 9 bases between. Germline lookup yields CDR1 SGHTA and CDR2 FQGNSA. The CDR3 protein is CASSLPGTSTDTQYF. The CDR3 bases are TGTGCCAGCAGCTTACCGGGGACCAGCACAGATACGCAGTATTTT.

This CDR3 reads CASSPKTSATYEQYF. DNA of the CDR3: TGTGCCAGCAGTCCTAAGACTAGCGCAACCTACGAGCAGTACTTC. The gene calls are TRBV2 and TRBJ2-7, with 8 bases aligning to TRBD2. J lost 2 bases, V lost 5 bases, and 8 bases had no gene match. The CDR3 is 15 residues long. The germline V gene encodes CDR1 SNHLY and CDR2 FYNNEI.

The chain is built from TRBV3-1 (or the pseudogene TRBV3-2) and TRBJ1-6, with TRBD1 matching over 8 bases. The length of the CDR3 is 16 residues. From germline, CDR1 is LGHDT and CDR2 YNNKEL (reference sequence). V lost 1 base, J lost 5 bases, and 4 bases stayed unmatched. The CDR3 sequence: CASSQGQGANNSPLHF. The CDR3 bases are TGTGCCAGCAGCCAAGGTCAGGGGGCTAATAATTCACCCCTCCACTTT.